A selection of T cell receptor beta chains follows, all from one sample in a study of CD4+ T cells in melanoma. Here immunoSEQ multiplex PCR was the method, and the copy in TCRdb shows in-frame clones only, minus some. The table shows over 100,000 clones, with 92% occurring only once. Sequencing used peripheral blood. The origin of the receptors is a human donor with melanoma. CDR3s include the opening cysteine and the closing phenylalanine or tryptophan. Fields, in order: V gene, clone size, J gene, D gene, CDR3 protein, CDR3 DNA. The D gene is left open where the match is weak. Only some rows state a clone size, as once, few, many or a class for expanded clones.

TRBV7-2	.	TRBJ2-7	TRBD2	CASSLGSSSGTYEQYF	TGTGCCAGCAGCTTAGGTAGCTCTAGCGGAACCTACGAGCAGTACTTC
TRBV7-2	once	TRBJ1-4	.	CASSRANEKLFF	TGTGCCAGCAGCCGGGCTAATGAAAAACTGTTTTTT
TRBV4-2	.	TRBJ2-3	TRBD1	CASSPWSGQGALYGTQYF	TGTGCCAGCAGCCCTTGGTCGGGGCAGGGGGCCCTTTATGGTACGCAGTATTTT
TRBV7-9	once	TRBJ2-2	.	CASSFKGTRGNTGELFF	TGTGCCAGCAGCTTCAAGGGGACCAGGGGGAACACCGGGGAGCTGTTTTTT
TRBV7-9	.	TRBJ2-3	TRBD1	CASSFPGQGTDTQYF	TGTGCCAGCAGCTTCCCGGGACAGGGCACAGATACGCAGTATTTT
TRBV7-9	.	TRBJ2-7	TRBD1	CASSTGTGSYEQYF	TGTGCCAGCAGCACCGGGACAGGGTCCTACGAGCAGTACTTC
TRBV2	.	TRBJ1-6	TRBD1	CATQRGTGVGSPLHF	TGTGCCACCCAAAGGGGGACAGGGGTGGGTTCACCCCTCCACTTT
TRBV7-3	.	TRBJ2-5	TRBD1	CASSRAGQAETQYF	TGTGCCAGCAGCAGGGCGGGACAGGCGGAGACCCAGTACTTC
TRBV7-9	.	TRBJ2-3	.	CASSLEGLNPTDTQYF	TGTGCCAGCAGCTTAGAAGGACTTAACCCCACAGATACGCAGTATTTT
TRBV7-3	.	TRBJ2-2	.	CASSFGESKLFF	TGTGCCAGCAGCTTCGGGGAATCGAAGCTGTTTTTT
TRBV27	.	TRBJ1-5	.	CASSIGHVSNQPQHF	TGTGCCAGCAGTATTGGACACGTGAGCAATCAGCCCCAGCATTTT
TRBV5-8	.	TRBJ2-5	.	CASSPRGRNQETQYF	TGTGCCAGCAGCCCCCGGGGACGGAACCAAGAGACCCAGTACTTC
TRBV4-1	.	TRBJ1-5	.	CASGDNLYSNQPQHF	TGCGCCAGCGGGGACAACCTGTATAGCAATCAGCCCCAGCATTTT
TRBV19	.	TRBJ1-2	.	CASSSLIGVSVMSGGYTF	TGTGCCAGTAGTTCCCTCATCGGGGTATCCGTAATGAGTGGGGGCTACACCTTC
TRBV6-5	once	TRBJ2-7	.	CASSYSTEQYF	TGTGCCAGCAGTTACTCGACCGAGCAGTACTTC
TRBV28	once	TRBJ1-1	TRBD1	CASKQGASNTEAFF	TGTGCCAGCAAACAGGGGGCTTCGAACACTGAAGCTTTCTTT
TRBV9	once	TRBJ2-1	TRBD2	CASSSGLSSYNEQFF	TGTGCCAGCAGTAGCGGGCTCAGCTCCTACAATGAGCAGTTCTTC
TRBV7-2	.	TRBJ2-5	.	CASSLRPRETQYF	TGTGCCAGCAGCTTGAGGCCCCGAGAGACCCAGTACTTC
TRBV19	.	TRBJ2-1	.	CASTPADRTNEQFF	TGTGCCAGTACTCCCGCGGACAGAACGAATGAGCAGTTCTTC
TRBV7-9	few	TRBJ1-4	TRBD1	CASSFGTGDEKLFF	TGTGCCAGCAGCTTCGGGACAGGGGATGAAAAACTGTTTTTT
TRBV20-1	.	TRBJ1-3	.	CSARSGNTIYF	TGCAGTGCTAGAAGCGGAAACACCATATATTTT
TRBV25-1	.	TRBJ2-1	.	CASSASASYNEQFF	TGTGCCAGCAGTGCTAGCGCCTCCTACAATGAGCAGTTCTTC